These 11 T cell receptor beta chains came from one sample sequenced in a study of T cells in Graves' hyperthyroidism and ophthalmopathy. RNA transcripts served as the template for amplifying TCR beta CDR3 regions. With the HTBI primer set, the TCR CDR3 went through a first round of RT-PCR. Via MiXCR, TCRdb re-called the multiplex PCR reads, giving one row per CDR3 protein. The table includes 130,000 to 150,000 distinct CDR3 sequences, 22% detected once. The sequenced sample consisted of blood. Receptors originate from a woman in her forties or fifties with Graves' hyperthyroidism that later progressed to Graves' ophthalmopathy.

This clonotype occurred many times. V usage is TRBV20-1 and J usage is TRBJ2-7, with TRBD2 identical over 13 bases. The V gene's germline CDR1 is DFQATT and CDR2 SNEGSKA (reference sequence). Trimming removed 1 base from V and 9 bases from J; junction bases left unmatched: 6. This CDR3 has 14 amino acids. The CDR3 region is CSARVRTSGSRQYF. As DNA, the CDR3 is TGCAGTGCTAGAGTAAGGACTAGCGGGAGTAGGCAGTACTTC.

About this clonotype itself: One junction end disagrees with the germline gene, perhaps due to a read error. This chain's CDR3 is CASISLASSHNEQFF. The CDR3 coding sequence is TGTGCCAGCATTTCTCTAGCGTCCTCCCACAATGAGCAGTTCTTC. The chain joins TRBV27 to TRBJ2-1; TRBD2 might be the D (6 bases). The V gene's germline CDR1 is MNHEY and CDR2 SMNVEV (reference sequence). The CDR3 is 15 amino acids.

This clonotype was counted between two and nine times. J is TRBJ2-1 and V is TRBV7-9; 9 bases align to TRBD2. J was trimmed by 0 bases and V by 5 bases; bases with no gene match: 8. The CDR3 extends over 17 amino acids. Germline V gene sequence: CDR1 SEHNR, CDR2 FQNEAQ (reference sequence). The CDR3 protein is CASSPPRLAVSYNEQFF. The CDR3 bases are TGTGCCAGCAGCCCTCCCCGACTAGCGGTCTCCTACAATGAGCAGTTCTTC.

This clonotype was observed many times. The chain uses TRBV27 and TRBJ1-5; D might be TRBD1 (5 bases). This CDR3 spans 17 amino acids. The germline gives CDR1 MNHEY, CDR2 SMNVEV (reference sequence). V lost 2 bases, J lost 5 bases, and 19 bases lay in between. DNA for the CDR3: TGTGCCAGCAGTTTAAGAAGGGACTTAGCTTTGCATCAGCCCCAGCATTTT. Translation: CASSLRRDLALHQPQHF.

This clonotype was counted many times. The chain employs TRBV28 and TRBJ2-5; tentatively, D is TRBD2 (6 bases). Trimming removed 7 bases at V and 9 bases at J, with 21 bases between. Germline CDR1 MDHEN, CDR2 SYDVKM. The CDR3 sequence is 14 residues long. As DNA, the CDR3 is TGTGCCAGCATCAAGGGACTGGAGCTTGGTTCCCAGTACTTC. The encoded protein is CASIKGLELGSQYF. The variable domain in full, with the rest retrieved from reference TRBV28 and TRBJ2-5, is DVKVTQSSRYLVKRTGEKVFLECVQDMDHENMFWYRQDPGLGLRLIYFSYDVKMKEKGDIPEGYSVSREKKERFSLILESASTNQTSMYLCASIKGLELGSQYFGPGTRLLVL.

This clonotype was seen ten or more times. The J gene is TRBJ1-1, the V gene TRBV5-1, with 7 bases aligning to TRBD1. Germline V lookup: CDR1 SGHRS, CDR2 YFSETQ. The CDR3 is 18 amino acids. The V segment lost 4 bases and the J segment 0 bases; nucleotides outside the gene matches: 15. This CDR3 is CASSLTGRKTIMNTEAFF. The CDR3 DNA is TGCGCCAGCAGCCTGACAGGGAGAAAAACGATAATGAACACTGAAGCTTTCTTT.

This clonotype was observed a handful of times. The chain has TRBV7-9 and TRBJ1-6, with D possibly TRBD1 on 5 matching bases. The V gene lost 6 bases and the J gene lost 0 bases, with 12 bases spanning the gap. There are 16 residues in the CDR3. Germline loops: CDR1 SEHNR, CDR2 FQNEAQ (reference sequence). The CDR3 loop reads CASSPDRSSYNSPLHF. The CDR3 DNA is TGTGCCAGCAGTCCCGACAGAAGCTCCTATAATTCACCCCTCCACTTT.

The V call is TRBV4-2, the J call TRBJ2-7, with TRBD2 identical over 10 bases. V dropped 6 bases and J dropped 4; count of bases not matched to a gene: 15. The length of the CDR3 is 17 residues. From germline, CDR1 is LGHNA and CDR2 YNFKEQ. The DNA for the CDR3 is TGTGCCAGCAGTCTCACAGGGGCTAGCGGGAGTAGATACGAGCAGTACTTC. Translated, it gives CASSLTGASGSRYEQYF.

Only a few counts were recorded for this clonotype. This chain uses TRBV27 with TRBJ2-5; no definite D call. The germline gives CDR1 MNHEY, CDR2 SMNVEV (reference sequence). This CDR3 comprises 14 residues. V lost 0 bases and J 4 bases, leaving 9 bases between the germline ends. This CDR3 is CASSLSLGVETQYF. CDR3 coding DNA: TGTGCCAGCAGTTTATCCTTGGGCGTAGAGACCCAGTACTTC.

In its sample, this clonotype was seen a few times. The rearrangement uses TRBV20-1 and TRBJ2-1; D unclear. The V and J ends lost 1 base and 3 bases respectively, with 4 bases between them. The germline CDR1 and CDR2 sequences are DFQATT and SNEGSKA (reference sequence). The CDR3 is made up of 12 amino acids. The CDR3 spells CSARGSYNEQFF. CDR3 bases: TGCAGTGCTAGAGGGAGCTACAATGAGCAGTTCTTC.

This clonotype occurred many times. This chain joins TRBV20-1 and TRBJ2-3, with 9 bases lining up with TRBD2. The CDR3 loop spans 16 amino acids. The V gene's germline CDR1 is DFQATT and CDR2 SNEGSKA (reference sequence). V shed 2 bases, J shed 5 bases, and the junction held 11 bases outside the gene matches. This chain's CDR3 is CSARWNSGRGRDTQYF. In nucleotides, the CDR3 is TGCAGTGCTAGATGGAATAGCGGGAGAGGGAGAGATACGCAGTATTTT.